This T cell receptor beta chain is drawn from a study of OX40 agonist ivuxolimab in advanced cancers. Germline CDR1 reads MGHDK; CDR2 reads SYGVNS. This CDR3 is built from 15 residues. With 6 bases removed from V and 2 bases from J, the gap between germline ends came to 15 bases. Profiled with immunoSEQ multiplex PCR; TCRdb holds only in-frame clones, not every one. The sample contains tens of thousands of clones, roughly 78% of which appear only once. With regard to this clone: The antigen remains unidentified.

Findings and caveats of the study: CD4+ and CD8+ blood T cells expanded clonally by week 6 at 0.1 to 3.0 mg/kg.

The chain employs TRBV25-1 and TRBJ2-3; TRBD2 might be the D (6 bases). This clonotype originated in an adult with an advanced solid tumor such as melanoma, head and neck, liver or kidney cancer. Sequenced material: CD4+ or CD8+ T cells sorted from blood, taken in a trial of the OX40 agonist ivuxolimab. CDR3 loop: CASSGEGGTTDTQYF. CDR3 nucleotide sequence: TGTGCCAGCAGCGGGGAAGGCGGGACCACAGATACGCAGTATTTT. The full variable domain, its missing parts supplied by reference TRBV25-1 and TRBJ2-3, is EADIYQTPRYLVIGTGKKITLECSQTMGHDKMYWYQQDPGMELHLIHYSYGVNSTEKGDLSSESTVSRIRTEHFPLTLESARPSHTSQYLCASSGEGGTTDTQYFGPGTRLTVL.